This TCR beta chain emerged from a study of spatial heterogeneity in lung cancer. Study at large: Combinations of a unique TCR and a UMI were tallied in raw reads, and on average each appeared more than ten times.

The V end lost 0 bases, the J end lost 9 bases, and 12 bases lay between the germline ends. The CDR3 extends over 15 amino acids. The germline gives CDR1 MGHRA, CDR2 YSYEKL. Time point specified: sample taken at primary tumor resection. Unsorted tumor, nontumor lung tissue or cryopreserved PBMC supplied the whole RNA. A total of some 70 untreated early-stage non-small cell lung cancer patients served as donors. This clonotype has at least ten counts. As yet, its antigen is unknown. One entry per CDR3 protein results from TCRdb running MiXCR on the 5' RACE reads. The sample consists of 40,000 to 45,000 distinct CDR3 sequences, roughly 15% of them appearing once. Points from the study as a whole: Ubiquitous expanded tumor TCRs were seen in blood more at resection than at follow-up.

The sample consisted of PBMCs, taken at surgery. The chain employs TRBV4-1 and TRBJ1-6; D is perhaps TRBD1 (6 bases). The sequence came from a male donor with early-stage non-small cell lung cancer. CDR3 loop: CASSQDSGAGSPLHF. The CDR3 nucleotides are TGCGCCAGCAGCCAAGATTCAGGGGCGGGTTCACCCCTCCACTTT.